This TCR beta chain is from a study of T cell responses to AZD1222 COVID-19 vaccine. CDR1 is MDHEN and CDR2 is SYDVKM in the germline V gene. V lost 8 bases to trimming and J lost 2 bases; unmatched junction nucleotides: 13. CDR3 length: 16 residues. TCRdb keeps only in-frame clones here, not all; method: immunoSEQ multiplex PCR. The repertoire holds over 120,000 clones, with 85% to 95% as singletons. The clonotype comes from an adult who had recovered from COVID-19. This chain joins TRBV28 and TRBJ2-5; the match to TRBD2 covers 8 bases. The sample here was peripheral blood, taken after recovery from COVID-19. The CDR3 region has the DNA TGTGCCAGCGGTAATGCGGGGGGCGAGGAGCAAGAGACCCAGTACTTC. Translating it yields CASGNAGGEEQETQYF.